These 12 T cell receptor beta chains originate from one sample sequenced in a study of T cells after yellow fever vaccination (dated by TCRdb to between 2018 and 2021). Library preparation employed 5' RACE. Sequencer: Illumina NovaSeq 6000. Using fastp at Q25 and MiXCR, TCRdb reprocessed the public reads and kept productive beta chains. For every CDR3 protein sequence, its rows merge into one entry that carries the most common genes and DNA. This sample comprises some 200,000 distinct CDR3 sequences, under 3.5% of them detected only once. The top ten constitute around 3% of the sample. In the paper's terms, the treatment or condition label means: live attenuated yellow fever vaccine strain. The sample was CD4+ T cells sorted from PBMCs, taken 10 days after the yellow fever booster vaccination. These receptors all come from a man aged 18 to 29 who received the YFV17D yellow fever vaccine.

This clonotype has at least ten counts. The gene calls are TRBV5-1 and TRBJ2-5; 8 bases match TRBD2. V gave up 10 bases and J gave up 5 bases; unmatched junction bases: 13. Germline CDR1 and CDR2: SGHRS and YFSETQ. There are 14 residues in the CDR3. CDR3 protein: CASTTRTSRETQYF. The CDR3 region has the DNA TGCGCCTCTACCACCCGGACTAGCAGGGAGACCCAGTACTTC.

The chain carries TRBV6-6 and TRBJ2-1, with TRBD2 identical over 12 bases. The CDR3 covers 18 residues. Losses at the gene ends were 7 bases for V and 0 bases for J; bases not matched to a gene: 10. Per the germline V gene, CDR1 is MNHNY and CDR2 is SVGAGI (reference sequence). The CDR3 sequence is CASTLPGLAGGSYNEQFF. The CDR3 nucleotides are TGTGCCAGCACCCTCCCGGGACTAGCGGGTGGCTCCTACAATGAGCAGTTCTTC.

This clonotype was seen repeatedly, ten times or more. The chain links TRBV3-1 to TRBJ1-6; D is perhaps TRBD1 (5 bases). Deletions cut 4 bases from V and 7 bases from J, with 20 bases between. The V gene's germline CDR1 is LGHDT and CDR2 YNNKEL (reference sequence). This CDR3 has 17 residues. CDR3 nucleotide sequence: TGTGCCAGCAGCCTTAGCCCCCCCCCGGGGCAAAATTCACCCCTCCACTTT. Its translation: CASSLSPPPGQNSPLHF.

The V and J genes are TRBV4-2 and TRBJ1-2; no reliable D call. The germline gives CDR1 LGHNA, CDR2 YNFKEQ. The V end lost 0 bases, the J end lost 0 bases, and 8 bases lay between the germline ends. The CDR3 length is 15 residues. CDR3 amino acids: CASSQEGNTNYGYTF. The CDR3 DNA reads TGTGCCAGCAGCCAAGAGGGTAACACTAACTATGGCTACACCTTC.

There are a few counts of this clonotype. V and J are TRBV5-4 and TRBJ1-4, with 7 nucleotides matching TRBD1. CDR1 and CDR2 (germline): SGHNT, YYREEE (reference sequence). The CDR3 totals 15 residues. J was trimmed by 0 bases and V by 4 bases; bases with no gene match: 3. CDR3 in amino acids: CASSRDSATNEKLFF. CDR3 DNA sequence: TGTGCCAGCAGCCGGGACAGTGCAACTAATGAAAAACTGTTTTTT.

This clonotype was counted between two and nine times. The chain joins TRBV7-6 to TRBJ2-3, with no clear D. CDR3 length: 14 residues. Trimming stripped 7 bases from V and 4 bases from J, with 15 bases between. Germline V gives CDR1 SGHVS, CDR2 FNYEAQ. CDR3 sequence (DNA): TGTGCCAGCATGTCTTACCAGAAAGCAGATACGCAGTATTTT. It is translated as CASMSYQKADTQYF.

This clonotype was observed at least ten times. CDR3 sequence reads: CASKSAANYGYTF. CDR3 in DNA: TGTGCCAGCAAGTCGGCAGCTAACTATGGCTACACCTTC. This chain joins TRBV25-1 and TRBJ1-2; D gene uncertain. Per the germline V gene, CDR1 is MGHDK and CDR2 is SYGVNS. V lost 7 bases to trimming and J lost 0 bases, with 9 bases between them. The CDR3 runs 13 residues.

This clonotype was recorded at least ten times. The chain recombines TRBV7-2 with TRBJ1-3; the match to TRBD1 covers 7 bases. CDR3 length equals 15 residues. With V trimmed by 5 bases and J by 5 bases, 9 bases remained unmatched. Germline assignment: CDR1 SGHTA and CDR2 FQGNSA. The DNA of the CDR3 is TGTGCCAGCAGCGCCAGACAGGGAAGTAGAAACACCATATATTTT. This translates into CASSARQGSRNTIYF. Full variable domain (rest looked up from reference TRBV7-2 and TRBJ1-3): GAGVSQSPSNKVTEKGKDVELRCDPISGHTALYWYRQSLGQGLEFLIYFQGNSAPDKSGLPSDRFSAERTGGSVSTLTIQRTQQEDSAVYLCASSARQGSRNTIYFGEGSWLTVV.

This clonotype was seen a handful of times. This chain connects TRBV7-2 to TRBJ2-5; the D gene is possibly TRBD1 (6 bases). Germline CDR1 SGHTA, CDR2 FQGNSA. V was clipped by 2 bases and J by 2 bases, with 15 bases between them. The CDR3 contains 16 residues. CDR3 DNA: TGTGCCAGCAGCTTAAATGGCAGGACAGAGCAAGAGACCCAGTACTTC. It is translated as CASSLNGRTEQETQYF.

The table lists this clonotype with many counts. The genes are TRBV5-1 and TRBJ1-1, with D tentatively TRBD1 (5 bases). The CDR3 extends over 15 amino acids. Germline V gene data show CDR1 as SGHRS and CDR2 as YFSETQ. The V gene lost 3 bases and the J gene lost 0 bases, with 12 bases spanning the gap. The CDR3: CASSWGGTMNTEAFF. The CDR3 nucleotides are TGCGCCAGCAGCTGGGGGGGGACCATGAACACTGAAGCTTTCTTT. Based on the CDR3 plus reference TRBV5-1 and TRBJ1-1, the full variable domain is KAGVTQTPRYLIKTRGQQVTLSCSPISGHRSVSWYQQTPGQGLQFLFEYFSETQRNKGNFPGRFSGRQFSNSRSEMNVSTLELGDSALYLCASSWGGTMNTEAFFGQGTRLTVV.

This clonotype was found a few times. The chain is built from TRBV4-2 and TRBJ1-2, with TRBD1 as a possible D gene (6 bases). V was shortened by 0 bases and J by 4 bases, with 18 bases between the two germline ends. Germline CDR1 reads LGHNA; CDR2 reads YNFKEQ. The CDR3 is 17 residues long. This chain's CDR3 is CASSQDYPPRGGYGYTF. The CDR3 region has the DNA TGTGCCAGCAGCCAAGATTACCCCCCGCGAGGGGGCTATGGCTACACCTTC.

The chain couples TRBV20-1 to TRBJ1-4; TRBD1 aligns across 7 bases. Losses at the gene ends were 4 bases for V and 8 bases for J; bases not matched to a gene: 7. Per germline, CDR1 DFQATT and CDR2 SNEGSKA (reference sequence). This CDR3 has 13 residues. This CDR3 reads CSATPGGDEKLFF. In nucleotides, the CDR3 is TGCAGTGCTACGCCAGGGGGAGACGAAAAACTGTTTTTT.